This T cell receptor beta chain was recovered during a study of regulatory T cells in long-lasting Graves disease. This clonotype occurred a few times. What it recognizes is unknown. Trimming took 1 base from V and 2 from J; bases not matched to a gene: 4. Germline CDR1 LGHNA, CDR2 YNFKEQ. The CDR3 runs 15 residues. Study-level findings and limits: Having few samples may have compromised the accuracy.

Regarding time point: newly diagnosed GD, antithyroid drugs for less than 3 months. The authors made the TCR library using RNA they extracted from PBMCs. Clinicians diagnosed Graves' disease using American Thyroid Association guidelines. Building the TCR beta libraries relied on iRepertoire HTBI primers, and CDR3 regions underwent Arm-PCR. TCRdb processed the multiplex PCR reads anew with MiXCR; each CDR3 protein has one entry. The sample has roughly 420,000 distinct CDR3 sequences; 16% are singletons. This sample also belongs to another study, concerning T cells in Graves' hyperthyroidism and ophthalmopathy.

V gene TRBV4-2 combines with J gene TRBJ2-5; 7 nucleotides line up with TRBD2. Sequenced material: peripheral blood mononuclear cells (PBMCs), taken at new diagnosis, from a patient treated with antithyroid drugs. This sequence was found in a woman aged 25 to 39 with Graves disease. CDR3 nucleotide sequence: TGTGCCAGCAGCCAAGGGTCTAGCGGACAAGAGACCCAGTACTTC. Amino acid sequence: CASSQGSSGQETQYF.